The rows below give T cell receptor beta chains drawn from one sample of a study of shared clonotypes between healthy human individuals. Method: immunoSEQ multiplex PCR; TCRdb's copy keeps in-frame clones and lacks some. This table holds a few million clones, more than 90% found once. Sequenced material: naive CD4+ T cells sorted from blood. The source is a man aged 18-30 years in good health. Both conserved end residues are trimmed from each CDR3. The order of the fields is V gene, D gene, J gene, CDR3 protein. A D gene is named only where the DNA matches it firmly.

TRBV11-2	.	TRBJ1-6	ASSLNGGRDSPLH
TRBV7-2	.	TRBJ2-7	ASSLAAGRTYEQY
TRBV11-2	.	TRBJ2-2	ASSFLRAGELF
TRBV14	TRBD2	TRBJ2-3	ASSSRLARTDTQY
TRBV9	.	TRBJ2-3	ASSVGSGWGTDTQY
TRBV7-2	.	TRBJ2-7	ASSLWSRFYEQY
TRBV11-3	.	TRBJ1-1	ASSWGQNTEAF
TRBV15	.	TRBJ2-5	ATSRGNGETQY
TRBV28	TRBD2	TRBJ2-7	ASSSGGDLHEQY
TRBV6-1	TRBD1	TRBJ2-1	ASSAQGPLSSYNEQF
TRBV12-5	TRBD1	TRBJ2-3	ASGSPWTGQRPPDTQY
TRBV19	.	TRBJ2-7	ASSPLWGSGYEQY
TRBV19	TRBD1	TRBJ1-4	ASSNYRGQGEKLF
TRBV27	.	TRBJ2-6	ASSHLGPGANVLT
TRBV7-2	TRBD2	TRBJ2-1	ASSFATSGMGEQF
TRBV25-1	.	TRBJ1-1	ASSDPGRHTEAF
TRBV5-4	TRBD1	TRBJ1-2	ASSLPQGADGYT
TRBV7-8	TRBD2	TRBJ2-5	ASSLGRESRETQY
TRBV7-2	.	TRBJ1-1	ASSPTTSGRNTEAF
TRBV29-1	.	TRBJ1-1	SVGGGLEAF
TRBV2	.	TRBJ2-1	ASSEALQYNEQF
TRBV11-3	TRBD2	TRBJ2-3	ASSLGTRTGADTQY
TRBV29-1	.	TRBJ2-5	SVKGRGPQETQY
TRBV7-2	TRBD2	TRBJ2-7	ASSLGGSGEQY
TRBV28	.	TRBJ2-7	ASSRRGGSYEQY
TRBV2	.	TRBJ1-4	ASSGLTRGGEKLF
TRBV5-1	TRBD1	TRBJ2-3	ASSLGTGGTDTQY
TRBV5-1	.	TRBJ2-3	ASSLEGRATDTQY
TRBV11-2	TRBD1	TRBJ2-5	ASSRWGQEYQETQY
TRBV11-3	.	TRBJ2-2	ASSVGEGAPGELF
TRBV6-1	.	TRBJ2-7	ASRTGTSYEQY
TRBV6-6	.	TRBJ2-1	ASSVRDYNEQF
TRBV28	.	TRBJ2-7	ASISHGTSSYEQY
TRBV30	TRBD2	TRBJ2-1	AWYSASGYFNEQF
TRBV7-2	TRBD2	TRBJ2-4	ASSSRQGPGLAGRNIQY
TRBV10-3	TRBD1	TRBJ1-5	ATSTGVGSNQPQH
TRBV2	TRBD1	TRBJ2-1	ASSAQGALDEQF
TRBV2	TRBD1	TRBJ1-5	ASSSDRGMYQPQH
TRBV18	.	TRBJ2-2	ASSPPGQGAGELF
TRBV2	.	TRBJ2-7	ASRDLSWEQY
TRBV6-5	TRBD1	TRBJ1-5	ASRQGINQPQH
TRBV2	.	TRBJ2-7	ASSVLGGEQY
TRBV9	.	TRBJ2-7	ASSVDWGNEQY
TRBV6-5	.	TRBJ2-7	ASSTDPASHSLQY
TRBV28	TRBD1	TRBJ1-4	ASSRQGPPQEKLF
TRBV11-2	.	TRBJ2-3	ASSLRRTALSTDTQY
TRBV19	TRBD1	TRBJ2-7	ASSLKDRFEQY
TRBV2	TRBD1	TRBJ1-1	ASSIQGALGTEAF
TRBV7-9	TRBD1	TRBJ1-2	ASSVRGLYGYT
TRBV6-6	.	TRBJ2-1	ASSYRREGDEQF
TRBV6-4	.	TRBJ2-7	ASSDSGITYEQY
TRBV29-1	TRBD1	TRBJ1-1	SVGTGGDYTEAF
TRBV30	TRBD1	TRBJ1-1	AWVTGGTEAF
TRBV10-3	.	TRBJ1-6	AISESDRFLGTAYNSPLH
TRBV10-2	.	TRBJ2-3	ASSESMVVGGGTDTQY
TRBV11-3	.	TRBJ2-7	ASSFDGQAGGQY
TRBV2	TRBD1	TRBJ1-1	ASRSQGAYVNTEAF
TRBV5-1	TRBD1	TRBJ2-7	ASSLEGDRSYEQY
TRBV7-2	TRBD2	TRBJ2-7	ASRRLAGTYEQY